The 20 T cell receptor beta chains below all came from one sample that was sequenced in a study of graft-versus-host responses after intestinal transplantation. Profiling relied on immunoSEQ multiplex PCR, and the TCRdb table lists in-frame clones only, not all of them. The data show about 83,000 clones, about 88% seen once. For these receptors, no antigen is known. Sample: unstimulated CD4+ T cells sorted from spleen or lymph node cells, taken before intestinal transplant. These receptors originate from a human donor who received an intestinal transplant.

The V gene is TRBV27, the J gene TRBJ2-7, with D possibly matching TRBD1 (7 bases). CDR3 length: 13 amino acids. V was cut by 6 bases and J by 4 bases, with 13 bases left in between. Germline CDR1 reads MNHEY; CDR2 reads SMNVEV (reference sequence). The CDR3 loop reads CASSQPGGYEQYF. CDR3 bases: TGTGCCAGCAGCCAACCAGGGGGGTACGAGCAGTACTTC.

The chain links TRBV5-1 to TRBJ1-1, with D perhaps TRBD1 (6 bases). Germline V gene data show CDR1 as SGHRS and CDR2 as YFSETQ. V lost 3 bases and J 11 bases, leaving 11 bases between the germline ends. This CDR3 contains 11 residues. Here the CDR3 reads CASSSQGRAFF. The CDR3 nucleotides read TGCGCCAGCAGCTCTCAGGGGCGGGCTTTCTTT.

CDR3 region: CASSLVRQEGGTQYF. The CDR3 DNA reads TGTGCCAGCAGCTTAGTCAGGCAGGAGGGAGGGACCCAGTACTTC. The chain links TRBV7-2 to TRBJ2-5; TRBD2 is a possible D gene (6 bases). Germline CDR1 and CDR2: SGHTA and FQGNSA. V was cut by 1 base and J by 7 bases, with 16 bases left in between. The CDR3 contains 15 residues. The full variable domain, in which reference TRBV7-2 and TRBJ2-5 provide the parts outside the CDR3, is GAGVSQSPSNKVTEKGKDVELRCDPISGHTALYWYRQSLGQGLEFLIYFQGNSAPDKSGLPSDRFSAERTGGSVSTLTIQRTQQEDSAVYLCASSLVRQEGGTQYFGPGTRLLVL.

The chain couples TRBV28 to TRBJ1-1, with 10 nucleotides matching TRBD1. The ends lost 7 bases at V and 0 bases at J; junction bases unmatched: 8. Germline V CDR1 and CDR2: MDHEN, SYDVKM. The CDR3 loop spans 16 amino acids. CDR3 sequence (DNA): TGTGCCAGCATCGCTGGGACAGGGGTTTTGAACACTGAAGCTTTCTTT. This translates into CASIAGTGVLNTEAFF.

The chain recombines TRBV5-4 with TRBJ1-2; TRBD1 agrees at 12 bases. The CDR3 has 15 residues. After removal of 5 bases from V and 5 bases from J, the junction contained 7 bases not matched to a gene. Germline-derived CDR1 and CDR2 are SGHNT and YYREEE (reference sequence). CDR3 in amino acids: CASSSGTGGVYGYTF. The CDR3 DNA follows: TGTGCCAGCAGTTCCGGGACAGGGGGCGTTTATGGCTACACCTTC.

The chain recombines TRBV2 with TRBJ2-5; D possibly corresponds to TRBD1 (6 bases). The V gene lost 4 bases and the J gene lost 1 base, with 10 bases spanning the gap. The germline CDR1 and CDR2 sequences are SNHLY and FYNNEI. The CDR3 consists of 14 residues. The CDR3 DNA is TGTGCCAGCAGTGCCCGGACAGCCCAAGAGACCCAGTACTTC. This sequence encodes CASSARTAQETQYF.

The chain combines TRBV5-4 with TRBJ2-3; weak D call: TRBD2 (6 bases). This CDR3 region has 13 residues. Trimming pared 10 bases from V and 1 base from J, leaving 13 bases between. Germline V gene data show CDR1 as SGHNT and CDR2 as YYREEE (reference sequence). In DNA form, the CDR3 reads TGTGCCTCCCTGGAGGGCGGCACAGATACGCAGTATTTT. It yields the protein CASLEGGTDTQYF.

The chain joins TRBV15 to TRBJ2-6, with D maybe TRBD1 (6 bases). V lost 5 bases, J lost 1 base, and 9 bases lay in between. CDR3 size: 15 residues. Germline V lookup: CDR1 LNHNV, CDR2 YYDKDF (reference sequence). The CDR3 DNA is TGTGCCACCAGCCATACAGGGTCTGGGGCCAACGTCCTGACTTTC. Translating gives CATSHTGSGANVLTF.

This clone is a singleton in its sample. V is TRBV7-2 and J is TRBJ2-2; 9 nucleotides agree with TRBD2. The CDR3 consists of 16 residues. Germline V gene sequence: CDR1 SGHTA, CDR2 FQGNSA. J lost 4 bases, V lost 5 bases, and 8 bases had no gene match. The DNA of the CDR3 is TGTGCCAGCAGCCCCGTAGCGGGAGTGGGCACCGGGGAGCTGTTTTTT. It yields the protein CASSPVAGVGTGELFF.

The chain links TRBV2 to TRBJ2-2; TRBD1 matches 9 bases. The germline V gene encodes CDR1 SNHLY and CDR2 FYNNEI. V shed 7 bases and J 3 bases; nucleotides not matched to a gene: 3. The CDR3 extends over 14 amino acids. CDR3 DNA: TGTGCCAGCATGAGGACAGGGGACACCGGGGAGCTGTTTTTT. This codes for CASMRTGDTGELFF. Full variable domain (remainder filled in from reference TRBV2 and TRBJ2-2): EPEVTQTPSHQVTQMGQEVILRCVPISNHLYFYWYRQILGQKVEFLVSFYNNEISEKSEIFDDQFSVERPDGSNFTLKIRSTKLEDSAMYFCASMRTGDTGELFFGEGSRLTVL.

The V call is TRBV10-2, the J call TRBJ2-7; 11 positions match TRBD2. This CDR3 contains 15 residues. Germline CDR1 is WSHSY and CDR2 is SAAADI. V shed 2 bases, J shed 6 bases, and the junction held 6 bases outside the gene matches. The CDR3 sequence is CASSEPTSGRGEQYF. CDR3 DNA sequence: TGCGCCAGCAGTGAGCCCACTAGCGGGAGAGGCGAGCAGTACTTC.

This clone occurred a few times. The chain employs TRBV19 and TRBJ1-2, with unresolved D. V was clipped by 5 bases and J by 5 bases, with 12 bases between them. Germline values: CDR1 LNHDA, CDR2 SQIVND (reference sequence). The CDR3 is 13 residues long. CDR3 sequence: CASSLGVYYGYTF. The CDR3 coding sequence is TGTGCCAGTAGTCTCGGGGTTTATTATGGCTACACCTTC.

V usage is TRBV28 and J usage is TRBJ2-2, with a tentative D call TRBD1 (6 bases). The CDR3 consists of 15 residues. CDR1 MDHEN and CDR2 SYDVKM come from the germline V gene. The ends were cut back, 2 bases at V and 9 bases at J, with 16 bases in the middle. CDR3 sequence: CASSLDRTIMRELFF. The CDR3 bases are TGTGCCAGCAGTTTAGACAGGACAATTATGCGGGAGCTGTTTTTT.

The chain links TRBV6-6 to TRBJ1-4; 7 bases match TRBD1. CDR3 length equals 14 residues. Losses at the gene ends were 6 bases for V and 4 bases for J; bases not matched to a gene: 5. The V gene's germline CDR1 is MNHNY and CDR2 SVGAGI (reference sequence). The chain's CDR3 is CASRTGPYNEKLFF. The CDR3 DNA reads TGTGCCAGCAGGACAGGGCCTTATAATGAAAAACTGTTTTTT.

The chain uses TRBV27 and TRBJ2-7; a possible D gene is TRBD2 (7 bases). V was pared by 8 bases and J by 7 bases, with 24 bases between. Germline CDR1 reads MNHEY; CDR2 reads SMNVEV (reference sequence). The CDR3 length is 15 residues. The CDR3 DNA sequence: TGTGCCAGCTATCAAAGGGGGGGCTCCCTAAGGGAGCAGTACTTC. It codes for CASYQRGGSLREQYF.

This clone came up once. The genes are TRBV28 and TRBJ2-1; tentatively, D is TRBD2 (5 bases). From germline, CDR1 is MDHEN and CDR2 SYDVKM. V lost 6 bases, J lost 6 bases, and 21 bases lay in between. The CDR3 contains 16 residues. CDR3 DNA sequence: TGTGCCAGCAGCCGGGATAGCACTAAAGGAGGCAATGAGCAGTTCTTC. Translating it yields CASSRDSTKGGNEQFF.

This chain uses TRBV10-3 with TRBJ1-1, with 7 nucleotides matching TRBD1. V shed 5 bases, J shed 4 bases, and the junction held 7 bases outside the gene matches. This CDR3 region has 14 residues. Germline assignment: CDR1 ENHRY and CDR2 SYGVKD. DNA for the CDR3: TGTGCCATCAGTCTTGGCGCAGGGGGCACTGAAGCTTTCTTT. Translating it yields CAISLGAGGTEAFF.

This chain links TRBV20-1 with TRBJ1-1; D remains unclear. The CDR3 has 9 residues. Per germline, CDR1 DFQATT and CDR2 SNEGSKA (reference sequence). Trimming pared 8 bases from V and 6 bases from J, leaving 7 bases between. This chain's CDR3 is CSPYPEAFF. CDR3 in DNA: TGCAGTCCCTATCCTGAAGCTTTCTTT.

The V gene is TRBV28, the J gene TRBJ1-5; D remains ambiguous. The V end lost 3 bases, the J end lost 4 bases, and 13 bases lay between the germline ends. This CDR3 has 15 residues. Germline-derived CDR1 and CDR2 are MDHEN and SYDVKM. In nucleotides, the CDR3 is TGTGCCAGCAGTTTCGCAGACCGGGAAAATCAGCCCCAGCATTTT. This codes for CASSFADRENQPQHF.

The chain combines TRBV10-3 with TRBJ1-2; TRBD1 agrees at 9 bases. CDR1 and CDR2 (germline): ENHRY, SYGVKD. Unmatched junction bases numbered 4, after V lost 5 bases and J lost 6 bases. The CDR3 spans 13 residues. CDR3: CAISPGQGNGYTF. CDR3 bases: TGTGCCATCAGTCCGGGACAGGGTAATGGCTACACCTTC.